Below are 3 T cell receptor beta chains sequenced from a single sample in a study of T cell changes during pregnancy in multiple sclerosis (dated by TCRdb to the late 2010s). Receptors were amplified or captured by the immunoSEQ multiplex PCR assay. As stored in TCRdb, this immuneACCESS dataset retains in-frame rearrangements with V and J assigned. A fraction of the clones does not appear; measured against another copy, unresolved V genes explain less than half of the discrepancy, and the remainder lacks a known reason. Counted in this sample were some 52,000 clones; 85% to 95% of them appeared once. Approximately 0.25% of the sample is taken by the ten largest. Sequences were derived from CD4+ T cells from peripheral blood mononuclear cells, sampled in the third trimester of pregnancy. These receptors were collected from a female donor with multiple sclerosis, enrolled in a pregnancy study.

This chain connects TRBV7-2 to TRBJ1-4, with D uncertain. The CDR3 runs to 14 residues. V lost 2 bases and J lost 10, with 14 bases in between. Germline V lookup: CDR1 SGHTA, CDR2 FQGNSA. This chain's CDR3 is CASSLQASGGKLFF. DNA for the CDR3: TGTGCCAGCAGCTTACAGGCCAGTGGTGGAAAACTGTTTTTT.

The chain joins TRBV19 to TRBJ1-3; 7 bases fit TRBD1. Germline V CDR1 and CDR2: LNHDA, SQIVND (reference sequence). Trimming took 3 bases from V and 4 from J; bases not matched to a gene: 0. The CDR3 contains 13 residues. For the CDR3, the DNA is TGTGCCAGTAGTATGGACAGGGGAAACACCATATATTTT. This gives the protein CASSMDRGNTIYF.

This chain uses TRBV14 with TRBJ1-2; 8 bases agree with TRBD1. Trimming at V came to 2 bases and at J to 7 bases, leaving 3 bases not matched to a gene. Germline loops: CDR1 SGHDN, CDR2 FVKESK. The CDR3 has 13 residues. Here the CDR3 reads CASSQQGALGYTF. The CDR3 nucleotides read TGTGCCAGCAGCCAACAGGGGGCCCTTGGCTACACCTTC.